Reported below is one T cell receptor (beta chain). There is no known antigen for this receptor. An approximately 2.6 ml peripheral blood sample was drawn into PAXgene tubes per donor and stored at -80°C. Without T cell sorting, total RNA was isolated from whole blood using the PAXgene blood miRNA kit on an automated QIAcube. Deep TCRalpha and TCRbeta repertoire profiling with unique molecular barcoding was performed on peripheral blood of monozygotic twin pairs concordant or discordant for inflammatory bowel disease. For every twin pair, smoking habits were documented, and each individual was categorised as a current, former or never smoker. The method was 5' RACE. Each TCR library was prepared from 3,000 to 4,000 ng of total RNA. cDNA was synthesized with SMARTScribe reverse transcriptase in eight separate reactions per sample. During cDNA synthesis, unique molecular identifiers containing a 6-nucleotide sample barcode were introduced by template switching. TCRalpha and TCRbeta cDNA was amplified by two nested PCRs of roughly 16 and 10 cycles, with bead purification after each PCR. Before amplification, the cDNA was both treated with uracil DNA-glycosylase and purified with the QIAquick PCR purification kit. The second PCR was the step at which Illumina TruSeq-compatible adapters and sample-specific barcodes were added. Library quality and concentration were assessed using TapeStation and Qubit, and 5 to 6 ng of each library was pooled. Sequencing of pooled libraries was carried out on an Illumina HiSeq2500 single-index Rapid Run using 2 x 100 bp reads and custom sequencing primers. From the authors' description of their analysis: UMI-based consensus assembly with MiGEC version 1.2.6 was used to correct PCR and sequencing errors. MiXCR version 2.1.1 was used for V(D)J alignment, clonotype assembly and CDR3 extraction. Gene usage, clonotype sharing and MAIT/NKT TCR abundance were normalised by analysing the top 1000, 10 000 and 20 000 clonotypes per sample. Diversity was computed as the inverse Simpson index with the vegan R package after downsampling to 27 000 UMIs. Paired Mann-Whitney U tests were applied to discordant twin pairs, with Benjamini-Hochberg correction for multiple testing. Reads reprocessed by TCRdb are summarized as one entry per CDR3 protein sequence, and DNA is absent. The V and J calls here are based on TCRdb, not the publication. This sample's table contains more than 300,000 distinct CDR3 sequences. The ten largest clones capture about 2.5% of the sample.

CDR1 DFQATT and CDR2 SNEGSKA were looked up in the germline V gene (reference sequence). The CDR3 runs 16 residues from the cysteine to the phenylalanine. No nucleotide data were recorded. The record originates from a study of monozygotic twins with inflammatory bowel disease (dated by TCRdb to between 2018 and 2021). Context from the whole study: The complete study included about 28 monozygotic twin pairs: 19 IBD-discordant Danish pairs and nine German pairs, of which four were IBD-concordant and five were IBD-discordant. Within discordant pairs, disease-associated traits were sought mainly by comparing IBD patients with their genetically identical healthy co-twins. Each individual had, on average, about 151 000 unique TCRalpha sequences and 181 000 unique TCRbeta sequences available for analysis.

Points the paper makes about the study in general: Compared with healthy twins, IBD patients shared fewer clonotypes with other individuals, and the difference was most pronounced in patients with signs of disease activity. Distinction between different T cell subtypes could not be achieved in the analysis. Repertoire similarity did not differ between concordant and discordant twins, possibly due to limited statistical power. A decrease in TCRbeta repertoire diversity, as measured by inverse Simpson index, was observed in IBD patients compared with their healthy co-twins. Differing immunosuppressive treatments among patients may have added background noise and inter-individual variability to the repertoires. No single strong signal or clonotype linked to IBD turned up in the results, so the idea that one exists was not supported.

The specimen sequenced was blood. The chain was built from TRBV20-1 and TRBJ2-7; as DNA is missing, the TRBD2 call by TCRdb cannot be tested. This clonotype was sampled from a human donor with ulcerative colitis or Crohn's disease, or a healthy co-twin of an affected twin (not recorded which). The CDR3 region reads CSAIDALAGFSYEQYF.